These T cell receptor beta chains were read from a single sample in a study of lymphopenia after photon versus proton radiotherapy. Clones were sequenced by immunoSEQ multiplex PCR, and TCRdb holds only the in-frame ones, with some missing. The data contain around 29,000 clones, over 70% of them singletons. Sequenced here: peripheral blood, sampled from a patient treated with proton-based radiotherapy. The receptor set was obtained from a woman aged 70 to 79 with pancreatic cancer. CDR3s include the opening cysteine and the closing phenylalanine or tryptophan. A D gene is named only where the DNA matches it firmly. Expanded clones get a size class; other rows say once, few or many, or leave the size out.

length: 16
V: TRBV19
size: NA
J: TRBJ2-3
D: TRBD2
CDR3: CASSIADGRRTDTQYF
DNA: TGTGCCAGTAGTATAGCAGACGGGAGGCGCACAGATACGCAGTATTTT

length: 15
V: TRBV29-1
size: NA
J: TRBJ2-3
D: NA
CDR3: CSVEEGGKGTDTQYF
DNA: TGCAGCGTTGAAGAAGGCGGGAAAGGCACAGATACGCAGTATTTT

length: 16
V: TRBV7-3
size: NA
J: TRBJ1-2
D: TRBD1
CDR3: CASSSNPGQGARGYTF
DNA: TGTGCCAGCAGCTCCAACCCGGGACAGGGGGCTCGTGGCTACACCTTC

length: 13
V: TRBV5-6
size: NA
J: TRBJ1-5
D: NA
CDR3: CASSLMRNQPQHF
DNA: TGTGCCAGCAGCTTGATGAGGAATCAGCCCCAGCATTTT

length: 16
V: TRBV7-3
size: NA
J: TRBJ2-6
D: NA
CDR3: CASSLTRTAGANVLTF
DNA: TGTGCCAGCAGCTTAACTAGGACAGCTGGGGCCAACGTCCTGACTTTC

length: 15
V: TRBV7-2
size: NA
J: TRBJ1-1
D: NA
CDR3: CASSLAQVRYTEAFF
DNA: TGTGCCAGCAGCTTAGCGCAAGTCAGGTACACTGAAGCTTTCTTT

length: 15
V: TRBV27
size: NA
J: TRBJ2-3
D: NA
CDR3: CASTSDGLVTDTQYF
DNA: TGTGCCAGCACCTCGGACGGCCTGGTGACAGATACGCAGTATTTT

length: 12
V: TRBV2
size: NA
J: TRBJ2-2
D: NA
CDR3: CASTAGTGELFF
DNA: TGTGCCAGCACGGCGGGCACCGGGGAGCTGTTTTTT

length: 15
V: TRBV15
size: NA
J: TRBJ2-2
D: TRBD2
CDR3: CATGETSGRSGELFF
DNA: TGTGCCACCGGGGAGACTAGCGGGAGGAGTGGGGAGCTGTTTTTT

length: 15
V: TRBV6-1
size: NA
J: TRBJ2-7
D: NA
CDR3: CASSQGGGIIYEQYF
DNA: TGTGCCAGCAGTCAAGGGGGGGGGATTATCTACGAGCAGTACTTC

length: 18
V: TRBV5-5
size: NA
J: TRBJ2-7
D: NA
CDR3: CASSLARTGVDGDYEQYF
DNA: TGTGCCAGCAGCTTGGCCCGAACGGGGGTGGACGGCGACTACGAGCAGTACTTC

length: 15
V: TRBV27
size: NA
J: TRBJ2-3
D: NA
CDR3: CASSPNRDSTDTQYF
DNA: TGTGCCAGCAGTCCCAACCGGGACAGCACAGATACGCAGTATTTT

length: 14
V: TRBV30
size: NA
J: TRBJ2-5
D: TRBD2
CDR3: CAGRPASGVETQYF
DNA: TGTGCCGGCCGCCCGGCTAGCGGGGTGGAGACCCAGTACTTC

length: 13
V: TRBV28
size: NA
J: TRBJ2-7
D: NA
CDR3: CASSGGFPYEQYF
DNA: TGTGCCAGTAGCGGTGGTTTCCCCTACGAGCAGTACTTC

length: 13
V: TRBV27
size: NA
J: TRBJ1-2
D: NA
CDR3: CASSKQWYYGYTF
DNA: TGTGCCAGCAGTAAACAGTGGTACTATGGCTACACCTTC

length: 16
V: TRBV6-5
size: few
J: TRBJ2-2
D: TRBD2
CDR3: CASSLLGLENTGELFF
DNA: TGTGCCAGCAGTTTGTTGGGACTAGAGAACACCGGGGAGCTGTTTTTT

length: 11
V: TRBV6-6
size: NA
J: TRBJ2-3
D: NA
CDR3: CATGLADTQYF
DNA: TGTGCCACCGGGTTAGCGGATACGCAGTATTTT

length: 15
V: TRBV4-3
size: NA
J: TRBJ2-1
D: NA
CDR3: CASSQDYGSYNEQFF
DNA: TGCGCCAGCAGCCAAGACTACGGCTCCTACAATGAGCAGTTCTTC

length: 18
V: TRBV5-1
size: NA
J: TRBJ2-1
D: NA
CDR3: CASSDESGYKRVYNEQFF
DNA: TGCGCCAGCAGCGACGAATCGGGCTACAAGCGGGTATACAATGAGCAGTTCTTC

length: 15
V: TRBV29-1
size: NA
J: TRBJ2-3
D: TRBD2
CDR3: CSVVTSGSNGDTQYF
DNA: TGCAGCGTCGTTACTAGCGGGAGTAACGGAGATACGCAGTATTTT

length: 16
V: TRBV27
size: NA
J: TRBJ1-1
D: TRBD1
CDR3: CASSPYRDSQNTEAFF
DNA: TGTGCCAGCAGTCCTTATCGGGACAGTCAAAACACTGAAGCTTTCTTT

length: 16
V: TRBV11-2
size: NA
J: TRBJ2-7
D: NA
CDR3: CASSLVSWSKAYEQYF
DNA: TGTGCCAGCAGCCTGGTAAGCTGGTCAAAGGCCTACGAGCAGTACTTC

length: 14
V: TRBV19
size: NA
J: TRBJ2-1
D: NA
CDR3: CASSIRPPHNEQFF
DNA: TGTGCCAGTAGTATTAGACCCCCCCACAATGAGCAGTTCTTC

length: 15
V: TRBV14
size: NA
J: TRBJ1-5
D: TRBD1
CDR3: CASRVQGDSNQPQHF
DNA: TGTGCCAGCAGGGTACAGGGGGATAGCAATCAGCCCCAGCATTTT

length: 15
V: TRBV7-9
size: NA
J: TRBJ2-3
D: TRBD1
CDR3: CASTGRQGAEDTQYF
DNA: TGTGCCAGCACCGGACGACAGGGGGCGGAAGATACGCAGTATTTT

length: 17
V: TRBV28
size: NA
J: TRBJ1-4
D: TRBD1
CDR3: CASSAGGQLATNEKLFF
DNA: TGTGCCAGCAGTGCCGGGGGACAGCTCGCAACTAATGAAAAACTGTTTTTT

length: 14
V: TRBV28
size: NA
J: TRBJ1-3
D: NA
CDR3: CASRTGSSGNTIYF
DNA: TGTGCCAGTAGGACGGGGAGCTCTGGAAACACCATATATTTT

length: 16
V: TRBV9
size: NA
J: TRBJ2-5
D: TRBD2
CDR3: CASSVASGLARETQYF
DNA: TGTGCCAGCAGCGTAGCTTCGGGACTAGCCAGAGAGACCCAGTACTTC

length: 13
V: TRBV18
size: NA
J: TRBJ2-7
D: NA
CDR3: CASSPPNFYEQYF
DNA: TGTGCCAGCTCACCACCGAATTTCTACGAGCAGTACTTC

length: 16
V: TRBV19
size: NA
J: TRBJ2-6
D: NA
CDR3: CASSRIGGTGANVLTF
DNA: TGTGCCAGTAGTAGGATAGGGGGGACTGGGGCCAACGTCCTGACTTTC

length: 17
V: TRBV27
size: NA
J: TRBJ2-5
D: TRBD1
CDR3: CASSLPDATGGSKTQYF
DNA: TGTGCCAGCAGTTTACCGGATGCGACAGGGGGTTCGAAGACCCAGTACTTC

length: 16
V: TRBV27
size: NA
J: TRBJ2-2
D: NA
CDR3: CASSLGGVRHFGELFF
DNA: TGTGCCAGCAGTTTAGGGGGCGTGAGGCACTTCGGGGAGCTGTTTTTT

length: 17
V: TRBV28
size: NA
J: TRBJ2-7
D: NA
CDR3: CASSSLAGGGTFYEQYF
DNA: TGTGCCAGCAGTTCCTTAGCAGGCGGAGGGACCTTCTACGAGCAGTACTTC

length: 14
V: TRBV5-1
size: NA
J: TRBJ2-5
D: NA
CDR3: CASSSTGFQETQYF
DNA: TGCGCCAGCAGCTCTACAGGGTTTCAAGAGACCCAGTACTTC

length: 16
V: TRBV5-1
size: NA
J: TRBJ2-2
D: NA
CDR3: CASTWTDTVNTGELFF
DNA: TGCGCCAGCACTTGGACAGACACAGTAAACACCGGGGAGCTGTTTTTT

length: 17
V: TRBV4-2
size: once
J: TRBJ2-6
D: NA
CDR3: CASSQESRTSGANVLTF
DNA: TGTGCCAGCAGCCAAGAGTCCAGAACCTCTGGGGCCAACGTCCTGACTTTC

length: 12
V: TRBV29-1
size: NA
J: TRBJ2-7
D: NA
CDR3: CSVVVDSYEQYF
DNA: TGCAGCGTTGTTGTCGATTCCTACGAGCAGTACTTC

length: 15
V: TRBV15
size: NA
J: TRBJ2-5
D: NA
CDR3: CATSRDSGPGETQYF
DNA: TGTGCCACCAGCAGAGATTCCGGGCCCGGGGAGACCCAGTACTTC

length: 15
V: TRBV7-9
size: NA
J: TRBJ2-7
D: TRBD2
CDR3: CASSSRGREGSEQYF
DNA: TGTGCCAGCAGCTCCCGCGGGCGGGAGGGCTCCGAGCAGTACTTC

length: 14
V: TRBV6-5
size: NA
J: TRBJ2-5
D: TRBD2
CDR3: CASRLAGVWETQYF
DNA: TGTGCCAGCAGGTTAGCGGGAGTTTGGGAGACCCAGTACTTC

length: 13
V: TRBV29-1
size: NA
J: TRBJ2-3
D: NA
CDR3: CSVEMGAGDTQYF
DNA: TGCAGCGTTGAGATGGGGGCTGGGGATACGCAGTATTTT

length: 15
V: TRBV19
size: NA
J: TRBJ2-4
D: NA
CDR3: CASSPWDSGRDIQYF
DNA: TGTGCCAGTAGTCCTTGGGACTCGGGGAGAGACATTCAGTACTTC

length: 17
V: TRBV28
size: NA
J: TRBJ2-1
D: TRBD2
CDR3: CASSPSQGLAGVNEQFF
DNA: TGTGCCAGCAGTCCGTCGCAGGGACTAGCGGGAGTAAATGAGCAGTTCTTC

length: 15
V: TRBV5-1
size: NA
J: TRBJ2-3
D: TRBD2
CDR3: CASSGSGIAADTQYF
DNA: TGCGCCAGCAGTGGCAGCGGGATTGCGGCAGATACGCAGTATTTT

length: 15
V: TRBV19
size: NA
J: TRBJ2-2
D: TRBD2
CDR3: CASSISGRGTGELFF
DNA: TGTGCCAGTAGTATTAGCGGGAGGGGCACCGGGGAGCTGTTTTTT

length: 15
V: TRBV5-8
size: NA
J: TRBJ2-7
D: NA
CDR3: CASSFSASVAYEQYF
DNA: TGTGCCAGCAGCTTTTCAGCTAGCGTTGCCTACGAGCAGTACTTC

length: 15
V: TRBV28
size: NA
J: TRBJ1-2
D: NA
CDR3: CASSHPPQGAYGYTF
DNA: TGTGCCAGCAGCCACCCACCCCAGGGAGCTTATGGCTACACCTTC

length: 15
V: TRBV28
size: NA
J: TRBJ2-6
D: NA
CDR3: CASSLGSAGANVLTF
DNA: TGTGCCAGCAGTCTTGGGTCAGCTGGGGCCAACGTCCTGACTTTC

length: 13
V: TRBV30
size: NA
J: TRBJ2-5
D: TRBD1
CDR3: CAWGTGPAETQYF
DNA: TGTGCCTGGGGGACAGGGCCTGCGGAGACCCAGTACTTC